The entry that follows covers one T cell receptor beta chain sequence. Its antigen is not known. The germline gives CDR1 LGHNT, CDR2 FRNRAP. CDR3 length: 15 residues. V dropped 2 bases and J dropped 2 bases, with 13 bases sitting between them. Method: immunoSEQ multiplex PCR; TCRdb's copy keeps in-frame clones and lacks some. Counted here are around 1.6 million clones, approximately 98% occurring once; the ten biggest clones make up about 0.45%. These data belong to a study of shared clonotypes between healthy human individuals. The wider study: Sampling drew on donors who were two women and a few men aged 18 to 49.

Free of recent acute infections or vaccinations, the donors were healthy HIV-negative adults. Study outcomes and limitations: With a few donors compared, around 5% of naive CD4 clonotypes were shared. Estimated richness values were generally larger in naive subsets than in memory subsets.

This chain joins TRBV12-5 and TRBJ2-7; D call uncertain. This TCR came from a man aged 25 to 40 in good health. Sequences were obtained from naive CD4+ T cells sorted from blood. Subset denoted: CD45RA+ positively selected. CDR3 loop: CASGLPITRPYEQYF. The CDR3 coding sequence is TGTGCTAGTGGTTTGCCCATAACTCGTCCCTACGAGCAGTACTTC.